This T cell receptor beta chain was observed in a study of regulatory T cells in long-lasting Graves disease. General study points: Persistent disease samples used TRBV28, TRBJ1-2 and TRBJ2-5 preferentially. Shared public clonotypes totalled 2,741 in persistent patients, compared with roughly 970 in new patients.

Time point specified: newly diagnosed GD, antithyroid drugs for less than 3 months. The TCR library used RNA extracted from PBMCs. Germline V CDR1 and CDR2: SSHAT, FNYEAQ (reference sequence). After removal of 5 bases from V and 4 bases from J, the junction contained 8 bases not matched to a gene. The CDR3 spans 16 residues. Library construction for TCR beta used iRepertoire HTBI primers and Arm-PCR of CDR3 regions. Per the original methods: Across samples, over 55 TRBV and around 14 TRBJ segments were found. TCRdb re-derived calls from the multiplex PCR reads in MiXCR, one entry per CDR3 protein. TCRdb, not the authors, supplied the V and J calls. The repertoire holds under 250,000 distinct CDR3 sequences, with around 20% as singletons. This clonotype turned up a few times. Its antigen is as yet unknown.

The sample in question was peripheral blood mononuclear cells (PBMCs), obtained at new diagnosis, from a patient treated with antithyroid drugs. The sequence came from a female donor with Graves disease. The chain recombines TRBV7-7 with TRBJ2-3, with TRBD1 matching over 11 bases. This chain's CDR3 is CASSTGQGVEADTQYF. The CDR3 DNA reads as TGTGCCAGCAGCACGGGACAGGGGGTTGAGGCAGATACGCAGTATTTT.